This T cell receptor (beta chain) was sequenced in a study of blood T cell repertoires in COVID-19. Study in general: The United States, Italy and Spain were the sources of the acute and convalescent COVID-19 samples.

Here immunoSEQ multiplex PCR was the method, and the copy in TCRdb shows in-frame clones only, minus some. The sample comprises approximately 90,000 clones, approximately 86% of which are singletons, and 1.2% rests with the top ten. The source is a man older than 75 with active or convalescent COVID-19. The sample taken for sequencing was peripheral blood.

CDR3 sequence: CACQTAGGVQPQHF. CDR3 bases: TGTGCCTGCCAGACTGCAGGGGGCGTTCAGCCCCAGCATTTT. The chain carries TRBV30 and TRBJ1-5, with 8 bases matching TRBD1. There are 14 residues in the CDR3. The germline V gene has CDR1 GTSNPN and CDR2 SVGIG (reference sequence). Germline trimming cut 6 bases from V and 6 bases from J; bases unmatched to any gene: 10.